Here is one T cell receptor beta chain with its context. Trimming took 5 bases from V and 6 from J; bases not matched to a gene: 4. Germline CDR1 and CDR2: SGHVS and FNYEAQ. The CDR3 loop spans 13 amino acids. The source of the sample is a study of blood T cell repertoires in COVID-19. Looking at the study overall: T cells, B-cell-depleted T cells, or PBMCs supplied cDNA or gDNA.

Measured with immunoSEQ multiplex PCR; TCRdb has only the in-frame clones, and not every one. The sample lists around 56,000 clones; approximately 80% were seen once. The material sequenced was peripheral blood. V gene TRBV7-6 combines with J gene TRBJ2-7, with 10 bases lining up with TRBD1. The clonotype originates from a man aged 55-75 years with acute or convalescent COVID-19. CDR3 bases: TGTGCCAGCAGCGAGGGACAGGGGACCGAGCAGTACTTC. It encodes CASSEGQGTEQYF.